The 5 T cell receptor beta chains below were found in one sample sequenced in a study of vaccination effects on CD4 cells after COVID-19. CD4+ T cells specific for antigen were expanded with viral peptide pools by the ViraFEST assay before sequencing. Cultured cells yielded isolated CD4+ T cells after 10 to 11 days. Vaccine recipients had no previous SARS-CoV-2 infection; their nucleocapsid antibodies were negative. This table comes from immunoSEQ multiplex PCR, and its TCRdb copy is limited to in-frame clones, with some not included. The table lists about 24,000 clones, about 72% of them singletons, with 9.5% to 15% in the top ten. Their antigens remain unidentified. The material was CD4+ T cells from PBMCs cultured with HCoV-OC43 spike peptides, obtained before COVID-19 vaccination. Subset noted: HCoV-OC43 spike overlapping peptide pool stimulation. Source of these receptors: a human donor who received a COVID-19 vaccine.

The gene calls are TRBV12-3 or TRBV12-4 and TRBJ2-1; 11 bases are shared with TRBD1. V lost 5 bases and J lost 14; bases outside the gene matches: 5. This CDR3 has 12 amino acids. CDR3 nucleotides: TGTGCCAGCAGTCCCGGGACAGGGGGTGAGTTCTTC. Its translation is CASSPGTGGEFF.

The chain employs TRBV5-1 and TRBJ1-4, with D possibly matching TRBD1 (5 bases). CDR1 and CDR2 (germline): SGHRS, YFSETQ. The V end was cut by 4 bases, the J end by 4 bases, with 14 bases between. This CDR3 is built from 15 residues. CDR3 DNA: TGCGCCAGCAGCCCCTCAGGGATGGGTAATGAAAAACTGTTTTTT. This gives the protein CASSPSGMGNEKLFF.

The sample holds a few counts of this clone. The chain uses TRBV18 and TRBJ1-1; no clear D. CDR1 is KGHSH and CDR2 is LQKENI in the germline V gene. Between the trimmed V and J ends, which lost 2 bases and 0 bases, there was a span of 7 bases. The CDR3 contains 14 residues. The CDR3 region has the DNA TGTGCCAGCTCACCATCGGGAATGAACACTGAAGCTTTCTTT. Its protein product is CASSPSGMNTEAFF.

This CDR3 reads CASHGLAGEQETQYF. For the CDR3, the DNA is TGTGCCAGCCACGGACTAGCGGGGGAACAAGAGACCCAGTACTTC. The chain uses TRBV6-5 and TRBJ2-5, with 13 positions matching TRBD2. After removal of 8 bases from V and 2 bases from J, the junction contained 5 bases not matched to a gene. Germline V CDR1 and CDR2: MNHEY, SVGAGI. This CDR3 contains 15 residues.

The CDR3 sequence: CASSPLSPVGLGGYTF. CDR3 nucleotide sequence: TGTGCCAGCAGCCCTCTTAGCCCCGTGGGGTTGGGGGGCTACACCTTC. The V and J genes are TRBV7-2 and TRBJ1-2; D is uncertain. The V end was cut by 5 bases, the J end by 8 bases, with 24 bases between. The CDR3 sequence is 16 residues long. CDR1 SGHTA and CDR2 FQGNSA come from the germline V gene.